This T cell receptor (beta chain) came from a study of vaccination and CD4 T cells after COVID-19. Study-wide context: Post-COVID specimens were obtained a median 101 days after diagnosis (range 35 to 161). Researchers treated cells with overlapping spike peptides taken from SARS-CoV-2, HCoV-NL63, HCoV-OC43 and HCoV-229E. The study's findings and limits: Rising from around 20 to 38, the median of SARS-CoV-2-reactive clonotypes did not change significantly.

Treatment denoted: roughly 10-day PBMC culture with coronavirus spike peptide pools or control peptides (ViraFEST assay). Expanded clonotypes were found by TCR sequencing after peptide-pool stimulation (ViraFEST). With 2 bases removed from V and 5 bases from J, the gap between germline ends came to 9 bases. Germline lookup yields CDR1 MNHEY and CDR2 SVGAGI. The CDR3 has 13 amino acids. The Oncomine TCR Beta short-read assay was what sequenced the DNA obtained from cultured CD4+ T cells. TCRdb passed the PCR reads through MiXCR, listing each CDR3 protein once. In the table there are 20,000 to 25,000 distinct CDR3 sequences, approximately 38% of which are singletons. The table lists this clonotype with a few counts. Its antigen is not identified.

This chain connects TRBV6-5 to TRBJ1-1; possible D gene TRBD1, 6 bases. The receptor was derived from a human donor who had recovered from COVID-19. Material: CD4+ T cells from blood, cultured in vitro, obtained before SARS-CoV-2 vaccination. CDR3 sequence reads: CASSYGGLTEAFF. The CDR3 nucleotides read TGTGCCAGCAGTTACGGGGGGCTGACTGAAGCTTTCTTT.